Listed below are T cell receptor beta chains from one sample, sequenced in a study of memory CD4+ T cells and cytomegalovirus serostatus. Sequenced by immunoSEQ multiplex PCR; TCRdb stores in-frame clones only, minus some. The data contain 80,000 to 100,000 clones, about 80% of them singletons. Sequencing used memory CD4+ T cells from blood. These receptors all come from an adult in good health and CMV-seropositive. Both conserved end residues are part of each CDR3. Each record gives: J gene, clone size, D gene, V gene, CDR3 protein, CDR3 DNA. A D gene is named only where the DNA matches it firmly. Size tells how often a clone was seen (once, few, many) or the class of an expanded clone, and some rows leave it out.

TRBJ2-3 | - | TRBD2 | TRBV6-1 | CASSPRGWEGDTQYF | TGTGCCAGCAGTCCTCGGGGGTGGGAGGGAGATACGCAGTATTTT
TRBJ2-5 | - | - | TRBV5-1 | CASRATPQETQYF | TGCGCCAGCAGAGCGACCCCCCAAGAGACCCAGTACTTC
TRBJ2-5 | - | TRBD1 | TRBV5-4 | CASSPMTGKETQYF | TGTGCCAGCAGTCCCATGACAGGGAAAGAGACCCAGTACTTC
TRBJ1-2 | - | TRBD1 | TRBV6-1 | CASSPGTDPGYTF | TGTGCCAGCAGTCCCGGGACAGACCCTGGCTACACCTTC
TRBJ2-3 | - | - | TRBV9 | CASSSTTDTQYF | TGTGCCAGCAGCTCCACCACAGATACGCAGTATTTT
TRBJ2-1 | - | TRBD2 | TRBV4-3 | CASSQGTERESPYNEQFF | TGCGCCAGCAGCCAAGGGACCGAGCGGGAGAGCCCCTACAATGAGCAGTTCTTC
TRBJ1-3 | - | - | TRBV27 | CASSLGGIGNTIYF | TGTGCCAGCAGTTTAGGGGGTATTGGAAACACCATATATTTT
TRBJ2-1 | few | - | TRBV5-6 | CASSLQGTYNEQFF | TGTGCCAGCAGCCTACAGGGTACCTACAATGAGCAGTTCTTC
TRBJ2-5 | - | TRBD2 | TRBV7-2 | CASSRSQGGETQYF | TGTGCCAGCAGCCGTTCTCAGGGAGGGGAGACCCAGTACTTC
TRBJ2-1 | - | TRBD1 | TRBV19 | CASSLRTGVGKQFF | TGTGCCAGTAGTCTTCGGACAGGGGTTGGCAAGCAGTTCTTC
TRBJ2-5 | - | TRBD1 | TRBV9 | CASSVGGQGIQETQYF | TGTGCCAGCAGCGTAGGGGGACAGGGGATACAAGAGACCCAGTACTTC
TRBJ2-4 | - | TRBD2 | TRBV6-9 | CASQTAGRAKNIQYF | TGTGCCAGCCAAACCGCCGGGAGGGCCAAAAACATTCAGTACTTC
TRBJ2-5 | - | TRBD1 | TRBV19 | CASSMDRAGETQYF | TGTGCCAGTAGTATGGACAGGGCAGGAGAGACCCAGTACTTC
TRBJ2-2 | - | - | TRBV12-5 | CASGLGDRRPNTGELFF | TGTGCTAGTGGTTTGGGTGACAGGCGACCTAACACCGGGGAGCTGTTTTTT
TRBJ2-3 | - | TRBD2 | TRBV6-4 | CASSERDYRSTDTQYF | TGTGCCAGCAGTGAAAGGGACTACCGTAGCACAGATACGCAGTATTTT
TRBJ1-5 | once | TRBD1 | TRBV2 | CASSGGQGSQHF | TGTGCCAGCAGTGGTGGACAGGGGTCCCAGCATTTT
TRBJ1-3 | - | - | TRBV6-5 | CASSRQSGNTIYF | TGTGCCAGCAGTCGACAGAGTGGAAACACCATATATTTT
TRBJ2-3 | - | TRBD1 | TRBV2 | CASRRQGLNTQYF | TGTGCCAGCAGGAGACAGGGTCTAAATACGCAGTATTTT
TRBJ2-5 | - | - | TRBV28 | CASSRTGTQLKETQYF | TGTGCCAGCAGCCGCACCGGGACTCAACTAAAAGAGACCCAGTACTTC
TRBJ1-1 | - | - | TRBV27 | CASSPQDSLHTEAFF | TGTGCCAGCAGTCCACAGGACAGCCTTCACACTGAAGCTTTCTTT
TRBJ2-3 | - | TRBD2 | TRBV18 | CASSPPRSGRARDTQYF | TGTGCCAGCTCACCACCCCGTAGCGGGAGGGCCAGAGATACGCAGTATTTT
TRBJ1-1 | - | TRBD1 | TRBV5-1 | CASSLAGGQVNTEAFF | TGCGCCAGCAGCTTGGCAGGTGGACAGGTTAACACTGAAGCTTTCTTT
TRBJ2-5 | - | TRBD1 | TRBV18 | CASSARQGDLGETQYF | TGTGCCAGCTCAGCCAGACAGGGTGATTTGGGAGAGACCCAGTACTTC
TRBJ1-2 | - | - | TRBV7-9 | CASSFERSGYTF | TGTGCCAGCAGCTTTGAAAGGAGTGGCTACACCTTC
TRBJ1-2 | once | - | TRBV7-2 | CASSLDPGRVGNGYTF | TGTGCCAGCAGCTTGGATCCGGGGCGAGTGGGGAATGGCTACACCTTC
TRBJ1-2 | - | - | TRBV28 | CASSLSYGNYGYTF | TGTGCCAGCAGTTTAAGTTACGGGAACTATGGCTACACCTTC
TRBJ1-1 | - | - | TRBV15 | CATSKTGSSMNTEAFF | TGTGCCACCAGCAAAACAGGGAGCAGTATGAACACTGAAGCTTTCTTT
TRBJ1-2 | - | - | TRBV27 | CASAVRGWGGYTF | TGTGCCAGCGCTGTTCGTGGTTGGGGTGGCTACACCTTC
TRBJ1-5 | - | - | TRBV28 | CASSMGRGGGQPQHF | TGTGCCAGCAGTATGGGGCGGGGGGGCGGTCAGCCCCAGCATTTT
TRBJ2-1 | - | - | TRBV4-3 | CASSRRTGDNEQFF | TGCGCCAGCAGCCGTAGGACTGGAGACAATGAGCAGTTCTTC
TRBJ1-2 | - | - | TRBV19 | CASSIEPRYGYTF | TGTGCCAGTAGTATAGAACCTAGGTATGGCTACACCTTC
TRBJ1-2 | - | TRBD1 | TRBV27 | CASRMTGGNGYTF | TGTGCCAGCAGGATGACAGGGGGCAATGGCTACACCTTC
TRBJ1-1 | - | - | TRBV6-6 | CASSRGLPNTEAFF | TGTGCCAGCAGTAGAGGACTGCCGAACACTGAAGCTTTCTTT
TRBJ2-1 | - | - | TRBV19 | CASSLGRGGNEQFF | TGTGCCAGTAGTCTGGGGAGGGGGGGGAATGAGCAGTTCTTC
TRBJ2-2 | - | TRBD1 | TRBV5-1 | CASSILQGASGELFF | TGCGCCAGCAGCATCCTACAGGGGGCGAGCGGGGAGCTGTTTTTT
TRBJ1-5 | - | - | TRBV2 | CASSEGWGSQQPQHF | TGTGCCAGCAGTGAAGGATGGGGGTCACAACAGCCCCAGCATTTT
TRBJ1-4 | - | - | TRBV14 | CASSQDPEQFNEKLFF | TGTGCCAGCAGCCAAGACCCTGAACAGTTTAATGAAAAACTGTTTTTT
TRBJ2-7 | - | TRBD2 | TRBV7-6 | CASSSGLAGVSEQYF | TGTGCCAGCAGCTCGGGACTAGCGGGAGTAAGCGAGCAGTACTTC
TRBJ2-1 | - | - | TRBV30 | CAWRRDSHNEQFF | TGTGCCTGGAGGCGGGACAGCCACAATGAGCAGTTCTTC
TRBJ1-5 | - | TRBD1 | TRBV5-8 | CASSLGQAWNQPQHF | TGTGCCAGCAGCCTGGGACAGGCATGGAATCAGCCCCAGCATTTT
TRBJ2-1 | - | - | TRBV7-2 | CASSQIGKYNEQFF | TGTGCCAGCAGCCAGATCGGGAAGTACAATGAGCAGTTCTTC
TRBJ2-1 | - | TRBD2 | TRBV7-9 | CASSFAGGFYNEQFF | TGTGCCAGCAGCTTTGCGGGAGGGTTCTACAATGAGCAGTTCTTC
TRBJ1-4 | - | - | TRBV18 | CASSPRSATNEKLFF | TGTGCCAGCTCCCCCAGGAGCGCCACTAATGAAAAACTGTTTTTT
TRBJ1-3 | - | - | TRBV7-2 | CASSLPGNTIYF | TGTGCCAGCAGCTTACCTGGAAACACCATATATTTT
TRBJ1-4 | - | - | TRBV4-1 | CASSREGWGNEKLFF | TGCGCCAGCAGCCGAGAGGGGTGGGGGAATGAAAAACTGTTTTTT
TRBJ2-2 | - | - | TRBV5-1 | CASSLAGRRETGELFF | TGCGCCAGCAGCTTGGCCGGAAGGAGGGAAACCGGGGAGCTGTTTTTT
TRBJ2-7 | - | - | TRBV7-2 | CASSLFMGGIYEQYF | TGTGCCAGCAGCTTATTTATGGGGGGAATCTACGAGCAGTACTTC
TRBJ2-1 | - | - | TRBV7-7 | CASSLGASGYNEQFF | TGTGCTAGCAGCTTGGGGGCTAGCGGATACAATGAGCAGTTCTTC
TRBJ2-1 | - | - | TRBV7-8 | CASSYRDPPVWGNEQFF | TGTGCCAGCAGCTACCGGGACCCCCCAGTTTGGGGGAATGAGCAGTTCTTC
TRBJ2-7 | - | - | TRBV7-6 | CASSLDSGRRDSYEQYF | TGTGCCAGCAGCTTAGATAGTGGCCGGCGGGATTCCTACGAGCAGTACTTC
TRBJ1-5 | - | - | TRBV6-6 | CASSPGVNSNQPQHF | TGTGCCAGCAGCCCAGGGGTTAATAGCAATCAGCCCCAGCATTTT
TRBJ2-5 | - | - | TRBV10-2 | CASGAGLQETQYF | TGCGCCAGCGGGGCAGGGCTACAAGAGACCCAGTACTTC
TRBJ2-7 | few | - | TRBV27 | CASSLNRDSYEQYF | TGTGCCAGCAGTTTAAACCGGGACTCCTACGAGCAGTACTTC
TRBJ2-7 | - | TRBD2 | TRBV11-1 | CASSLGGRPYEQYF | TGTGCCAGCAGCTTAGGCGGGAGACCCTACGAGCAGTACTTC
TRBJ1-2 | - | - | TRBV18 | CASSPRYGYTF | TGTGCCAGCTCACCCCGCTATGGCTACACCTTC
TRBJ1-3 | once | - | TRBV9 | CASSVYESASGNTIYF | TGTGCCAGCAGCGTATACGAAAGTGCTTCTGGAAACACCATATATTTT